One TCR beta chain is described in this entry. The antigen it binds to is not known. Base qualities are not recorded, but no much larger clone differs from it by a single base. Genomic DNA was extracted from sorted cells for sequencing of the TCRbeta CDR3 region. The immunoSEQ Assay was used for sequencing of TCRbeta CDR3 regions. Sourced from immuneACCESS, this table was stored by TCRdb with only in-frame sequences that have V and J called. A share of the clones is absent; for the studies checked, an unresolved V gene accounts for under half, and the remainder has no known explanation. The sample table contains tens of thousands of clones; only one count was recorded for 81% of them. Over 5% of the sample belongs to the ten largest clones. At the junction V is shortened by 3 bases and J by 2 bases; bases outside the gene matches: 6. The CDR3 covers 15 residues, taking in both the cysteine and the phenylalanine. Only the CDR3 portion is preserved as DNA: 45 bases, with reading frame beginning at the first base. CDR1 is given as SGHNT and CDR2 as YYREEE, both from the germline V gene (reference sequence).

Patients with a history of autoimmune disease or receiving systemic immunosuppression were excluded from the trial. Peripheral blood for TCR sequencing was collected from all dose cohorts at baseline, on cycle 4 day 1, and on cycle 7 day 1. Samples were obtained from an open-label, multicenter, first-in-human phase I dose-escalation trial of ivuxolimab. Adults with locally advanced or metastatic melanoma, renal cell carcinoma, hepatocellular carcinoma or head and neck squamous cell carcinoma were enrolled in the trial. Before TCR sequencing, CD4+ T cells and CD8+ T cells from peripheral blood were sorted into separate populations. This sample is part of a study of OX40 agonist ivuxolimab in advanced cancers. About the study as a whole: Ivuxolimab was a fully human IgG2 agonistic monoclonal antibody targeting the costimulatory receptor OX40 (CD134). Intravenous ivuxolimab was administered to patients every 2 weeks at six dose levels: 0.01, 0.1, 0.3, 1.5, 3 and 10 mg/kg. Among the roughly 52 dose-escalation patients, around 20 had hepatocellular carcinoma, 15 melanoma, 9 renal cell carcinoma and 9 head and neck cancer. In the dose-escalation cohort, about four fifths of patients were male, and the mean age was 60 years with a range of about 20 to 80. Prior anti-PD-1, anti-PD-L1 or anti-CTLA-4 therapy was permitted, and 30% to 50% of dose-escalation patients had received checkpoint inhibitors. Partial responses occurred in three dose-escalation patients: two with cutaneous melanoma and one with hepatocellular carcinoma. The purpose of peripheral TCRbeta sequencing was to test whether ivuxolimab changed TCR sequence diversity and led to clonal T-cell expansion. The monotherapy dose-escalation portion (N ≈ 52 patients) of the phase I ivuxolimab trial is reported in the paper.

Study-level results and caveats: At doses of 0.1 to 3.0 mg/kg, clonal expansion of both CD4+ and CD8+ T cells in blood was seen between baseline and week 6. Which antigens the clonally expanded peripheral T cells were specific for was not determined. Low levels of normalized T-cell clonal expansion were also seen in some patients who did not respond. After ivuxolimab, more expanded clones were found on average in CD8+ T cells than in CD4+ T cells. In partial responders in the 0.1-3.0 mg/kg groups, normalized peripheral clonal expansion was found to be among the lowest, especially among CD8+ T cells.

The source is an adult with an advanced solid tumor such as melanoma, head and neck, liver or kidney cancer. Material: CD4+ or CD8+ T cells sorted from blood, obtained in a trial of the OX40 agonist ivuxolimab. The rearranged chain carries TRBV5-4 and TRBJ1-2; 8 of the junction bases match TRBD1. The nucleotide sequence is TGTGCCAGCAGCTGGGGCACAGGGGGAAACTATGGCTACACCTTC. Its product reads: CASSWGTGGNYGYTF.